This is a list of T cell receptor beta chains from one sample in a study of blood T cell repertoires in COVID-19. Only in-frame clones appear in the TCRdb table, and some are missing; sequencing was by immunoSEQ multiplex PCR. Of around 73,000 clones listed, roughly three quarters are singletons. The sample was peripheral blood. Every receptor here comes from a man between 65 and 85 years old with COVID-19, enrolled during active disease. The CDR3 runs from the conserved cysteine through the conserved F or W. The order of the fields is V gene, J gene, CDR3 protein.

TRBV6-5	TRBJ2-3	CASRPAGADTQYF
TRBV19	TRBJ2-1	CASSIRRGLNTYNEQFF
TRBV4-2	TRBJ2-7	CASSQESGQGMYEQYF
TRBV3-1/TRBV3-2	TRBJ1-2	CASSQVGDFYGYTF
TRBV11-3	TRBJ2-1	CASSGGGTGGSHEQFF
TRBV7-2	TRBJ2-6	CASSGGSGANVLTF
TRBV7-2	TRBJ2-1	CASSLESTRSNEQFF
TRBV4-2	TRBJ1-3	CASSPGSGEGNTIYF
TRBV5-1	TRBJ2-7	CASSLGGTGGTLSSEQYF
TRBV3-1/TRBV3-2	TRBJ1-1	CASSPGGGTEAFF
TRBV5-1	TRBJ2-1	CASSSPGADEQFF
TRBV6-5	TRBJ2-7	CASSYAPGLAAYEQYF
TRBV9	TRBJ1-1	CASSPRDRDDTEAFF
TRBV28	TRBJ2-7	CASSAQAYEQYF
TRBV28	TRBJ1-5	CASKGGGLGSNQPQHF
TRBV3-1/TRBV3-2	TRBJ2-2	CASSHLDRLTGELFF
TRBV5-1	TRBJ2-5	CASSSGLAGVGITETQYF
TRBV6-2/TRBV6-3	TRBJ1-5	CASSPSAGGNQPQHF
TRBV19	TRBJ2-7	CASSISSFGEQYF
TRBV28	TRBJ2-7	CASSFRSSGMREQYF
TRBV28	TRBJ2-2	CASSLAGKLFF
TRBV3-1/TRBV3-2	TRBJ2-1	CASSPLTSSNEQFF
TRBV27	TRBJ2-7	CASSRDFGYEQYF
TRBV5-1	TRBJ1-6	CASRAGTSSPLHF
TRBV29-1	TRBJ1-1	CSVEQGDTEAFF
TRBV6-2/TRBV6-3	TRBJ2-1	CASSFLAELEQFF
TRBV28	TRBJ1-1	CASTLGAHVNEAFF
TRBV30	TRBJ1-3	CAWSQRNSGNTIYF
TRBV28	TRBJ1-2	CASSHQDIPSYGYTF
TRBV9	TRBJ2-5	CASSVGGTGVQETQYF
TRBV13	TRBJ2-7	CASSPTRQGYEQYF
TRBV28	TRBJ1-2	CASSLSWTGGYGYTF
TRBV7-3	TRBJ2-2	CASSLSRQGGTGELFF
TRBV6-5	TRBJ2-5	CASSPGVVGQETQYF
TRBV28	TRBJ2-7	CASRSFAGAPSYEQYF
TRBV30	TRBJ1-6	CAWSVRGEGSPLHF
TRBV3-1/TRBV3-2	TRBJ1-6	CASSPTRSLSPLHF
TRBV9	TRBJ2-7	CASSRVASSYEQYF
TRBV7-9	TRBJ2-1	CASRGWTSGRAYNEQFF
TRBV7-2	TRBJ2-1	CASSLEETSGSGTYNEQFF
TRBV18	TRBJ1-1	CASSSNRGRNTEAFF
TRBV3-1/TRBV3-2	TRBJ2-3	CASSRGQGDTQYF
TRBV6-1	TRBJ2-3	CASSDSGFSADTQYF